Presented here are 28 T cell receptor beta chains from one specimen sequenced in a study of blood T cell repertoires in COVID-19. Data came from immunoSEQ multiplex PCR; TCRdb stores just in-frame clones and leaves some out. The data contain 200,000 or so clones, roughly 79% of them singletons. Sequencing was done on a sample of peripheral blood. Every receptor here comes from a woman aged 80 or over with COVID-19, enrolled during active disease.

The chain uses TRBV18 and TRBJ2-7; tentative D call: TRBD2 (5 bases). Trimming took 0 bases from V and 5 from J, leaving 14 bases between them. Germline-derived CDR1 and CDR2 are KGHSH and LQKENI. The CDR3 runs 15 residues. The CDR3 reads CASSPPVGFGNEQYF. The CDR3 DNA sequence: TGTGCCAGCTCACCACCGGTTGGTTTCGGGAACGAGCAGTACTTC.

The chain combines TRBV11-2 with TRBJ2-7; 10 positions agree with TRBD1. Losses at the gene ends were 6 bases for V and 5 bases for J; bases not matched to a gene: 7. This CDR3 is 14 amino acids long. Germline V lookup: CDR1 SGHAT, CDR2 FQNNGV. The CDR3 reads CASSRTGTGDEQYF. Here the CDR3 DNA reads TGTGCCAGCAGTCGAACCGGGACAGGGGACGAGCAGTACTTC.

This chain links TRBV24-1 with TRBJ1-2; the D is unclear. Trimming stripped 4 bases from V and 6 bases from J, with 20 bases between. This CDR3 spans 16 amino acids. Germline V CDR1 and CDR2: KGHDR, SFDVKD. In nucleotides, the CDR3 is TGTGCCACCAGTGACCCCCGGGCGGGAATTAATGATGGCTACACCTTC. Translated: CATSDPRAGINDGYTF.

The gene calls are TRBV15 and TRBJ2-5; D possibly corresponds to TRBD1 (7 bases). This CDR3 spans 17 amino acids. V was trimmed by 6 bases and J by 5 bases, leaving 25 bases between them. Germline CDR1 is LNHNV and CDR2 is YYDKDF (reference sequence). In nucleotides, the CDR3 is TGTGCCACCAGGGAGGGGGCAGGCGGCGATGTGGGGGAGACCCAGTACTTC. It is translated as CATREGAGGDVGETQYF.

With respect to this clone: The same CDR3 also results from other DNA sequences found in this sample. The V and J genes are TRBV5-4 and TRBJ2-5, with D tentatively TRBD1 (6 bases). There are 13 residues in the CDR3. The germline V gene encodes CDR1 SGHNT and CDR2 YYREEE (reference sequence). Deletions cut 4 bases from V and 2 bases from J, with 9 bases between. The CDR3 sequence: CASSLDRQETQYF. The CDR3 DNA reads as TGTGCCAGCAGCCTGGACAGACAAGAGACCCAGTACTTC.

The chain combines TRBV24-1 with TRBJ2-7; 11 bases map to TRBD2. Germline V gene sequence: CDR1 KGHDR, CDR2 SFDVKD. Trimming at V came to 4 bases and at J to 6 bases, leaving 4 bases not matched to a gene. This CDR3 has 14 amino acids. CDR3 sequence (DNA): TGTGCCACCAGTGACTCCGGGACTAGCGGCGAGCAGTACTTC. Its translation: CATSDSGTSGEQYF.

The rearrangement uses TRBV5-6 and TRBJ2-7, with 11 bases matching TRBD1. The CDR3 spans 13 residues. The germline CDR1 and CDR2 sequences are SGHDT and YYEEEE. V trimming: 3 bases; J trimming: 6 bases; junction bases outside the gene matches: 2. The CDR3 nucleotides read TGTGCCAGCAGCTATGGGACAGGGGGCGAGCAGTACTTC. Protein sequence: CASSYGTGGEQYF.

This clone has just a few counts. V gene TRBV11-2 combines with J gene TRBJ1-3, with TRBD1 as a possible D gene (5 bases). Trimming removed 5 bases at V and 0 bases at J, with 17 bases between. The CDR3 sequence is 17 residues long. CDR1 is SGHAT, CDR2 FQNNGV, per germline. This CDR3 reads CASSPGLFPTSGNTIYF. The CDR3 bases are TGTGCCAGCAGCCCGGGACTGTTTCCCACCTCTGGAAACACCATATATTTT. The whole variable domain, remainder taken from reference TRBV11-2 and TRBJ1-3, is EAGVAQSPRYKIIEKRQSVAFWCNPISGHATLYWYQQILGQGPKLLIQFQNNGVVDDSQLPKDRFSAERLKGVDSTLKIQPAKLEDSAVYLCASSPGLFPTSGNTIYFGEGSWLTVV.

The rearrangement joins TRBV28 to TRBJ1-1; TRBD1 might be the D (5 bases). In germline, CDR1 is MDHEN, CDR2 SYDVKM. V lost 7 bases and J lost 3, with 9 bases in between. The CDR3 is 12 residues long. The CDR3 region is CASKDSHTEAFF. As DNA, the CDR3 is TGTGCCAGCAAAGACAGTCACACTGAAGCTTTCTTT. The full variable domain, rest sourced from reference TRBV28 and TRBJ1-1, is DVKVTQSSRYLVKRTGEKVFLECVQDMDHENMFWYRQDPGLGLRLIYFSYDVKMKEKGDIPEGYSVSREKKERFSLILESASTNQTSMYLCASKDSHTEAFFGQGTRLTVV.

The chain recombines TRBV19 with TRBJ1-5; D not resolved. The CDR3 totals 14 residues. CDR1 is LNHDA, CDR2 SQIVND, per germline (reference sequence). Trimming shortened V by 6 bases and J by 6 bases, and 15 bases separated the two germline ends. The CDR3 DNA reads TGTGCCAGTAGCCAGACTGGATTCGGTCAGCCCCAGCATTTT. This codes for CASSQTGFGQPQHF.

V is TRBV6-6 and J is TRBJ1-3; D unclear. Germline CDR1 MNHNY, CDR2 SVGAGI (reference sequence). Trimming shortened V by 8 bases and J by 9 bases, and 14 bases separated the two germline ends. This CDR3 spans 12 amino acids. CDR3 sequence: CASGGEAGTIYF. CDR3 nucleotide sequence: TGTGCCAGCGGCGGGGAGGCGGGCACCATATATTTT.

This clone came up once. The chain links TRBV6-2 or TRBV6-3 to TRBJ2-3; 7 bases align to TRBD1. Germline-derived CDR1 and CDR2 are MNHEY and SVGEGT. Losses at the gene ends were 5 bases for V and 2 bases for J; bases not matched to a gene: 7. CDR3 length equals 15 residues. The CDR3 sequence: CASSTHRGTTDTQYF. DNA for the CDR3: TGTGCCAGCAGTACCCACAGGGGTACCACAGATACGCAGTATTTT.

A few counts support this clone. This chain uses TRBV11-2 with TRBJ1-1, with D perhaps matching TRBD1 (5 bases). Germline V gene data show CDR1 as SGHAT and CDR2 as FQNNGV. V gave up 4 bases and J gave up 2 bases, with 23 bases separating them. The CDR3 consists of 18 residues. The CDR3 loop reads CASSSKWGGLGPNTEAFF. DNA for the CDR3: TGTGCCAGCAGCTCCAAATGGGGGGGGTTGGGCCCTAACACTGAAGCTTTCTTT.

The chain's CDR3 is CASSPRAGLEETQYF. As DNA, the CDR3 is TGTGCCAGCTCACCACGGGCGGGATTGGAGGAGACCCAGTACTTC. The chain links TRBV18 to TRBJ2-5, with D possibly matching TRBD2 (6 bases). CDR1 and CDR2 from the germline V gene are KGHSH and LQKENI. Trimming cost V 1 base and J 5 bases, with 14 bases left between them. This CDR3 is built from 15 residues. Full variable domain (remainder filled in from reference TRBV18 and TRBJ2-5): NAGVMQNPRHLVRRRGQEARLRCSPMKGHSHVYWYRQLPEEGLKFMVYLQKENIIDESGMPKERFSAEFPKEGPSILRIQQVVRGDSAAYFCASSPRAGLEETQYFGPGTRLLVL.

This rearrangement joins TRBV13 to TRBJ1-1; weak D call: TRBD1 (5 bases). The CDR3 extends over 14 amino acids. The germline V gene has CDR1 PRHDT and CDR2 FYEKMQ (reference sequence). V gave up 2 bases and J gave up 10 bases, with 17 bases separating them. CDR3 amino acids: CASSLQGANGGAFF. Here the CDR3 DNA reads TGTGCCAGCAGCTTACAAGGGGCGAATGGTGGAGCTTTCTTT.

The CDR3: CASSQGRVPQPQHF. In DNA, the CDR3 is TGTGCCAGCAGCCAAGGCAGGGTCCCTCAGCCCCAGCATTTT. This sequence joins TRBV4-2 and TRBJ1-5, with D possibly being TRBD1 (5 bases). V gave up 1 base and J gave up 6 bases, with 10 bases separating them. Per germline, CDR1 LGHNA and CDR2 YNFKEQ. The CDR3 is made up of 14 amino acids.

The genes are TRBV18 and TRBJ2-2, with 9 bases lining up with TRBD1. Trimming removed 3 bases from V and 6 bases from J; junction bases left unmatched: 8. CDR1 and CDR2 (germline): KGHSH, LQKENI. This CDR3 region has 16 residues. The chain's CDR3 is CASSPPNRGQAGELFF. In DNA form, the CDR3 reads TGTGCCAGCTCACCCCCGAACAGGGGGCAGGCCGGGGAGCTGTTTTTT. Combining the CDR3 with reference TRBV18 and TRBJ2-2 gives the whole variable domain NAGVMQNPRHLVRRRGQEARLRCSPMKGHSHVYWYRQLPEEGLKFMVYLQKENIIDESGMPKERFSAEFPKEGPSILRIQQVVRGDSAAYFCASSPPNRGQAGELFFGEGSRLTVL.

CDR3 in amino acids: CASSEGQHEKLFF. CDR3 bases: TGCGCCAGCAGCGAAGGACAGCATGAAAAACTGTTTTTT. V and J are TRBV5-1 and TRBJ1-4; a weak D match, TRBD1 (6 bases). The V end was cut by 4 bases, the J end by 6 bases, with 10 bases between. The CDR3 extends over 13 amino acids. Germline V lookup: CDR1 SGHRS, CDR2 YFSETQ.

The J gene is TRBJ2-1, the V gene TRBV6-5; 10 bases are shared with TRBD1. CDR3 length equals 15 residues. The germline CDR1 and CDR2 sequences are MNHEY and SVGAGI. J was trimmed by 5 bases and V by 4 bases; bases with no gene match: 5. The CDR3 spells CASSWTGGIHNEQFF. In DNA form, the CDR3 reads TGTGCCAGCAGTTGGACAGGGGGAATCCACAATGAGCAGTTCTTC.

This chain uses TRBV5-1 with TRBJ2-1; 8 bases align to TRBD1. CDR1 SGHRS and CDR2 YFSETQ come from the germline V gene. After removal of 4 bases from V and 3 bases from J, the junction contained 3 bases not matched to a gene. The CDR3 length is 14 residues. CDR3 nucleotide sequence: TGCGCCAGCAGCCCCGGACAGGGCTACAATGAGCAGTTCTTC. It is translated as CASSPGQGYNEQFF. Filled out from reference TRBV5-1 and TRBJ2-1, the complete variable domain reads KAGVTQTPRYLIKTRGQQVTLSCSPISGHRSVSWYQQTPGQGLQFLFEYFSETQRNKGNFPGRFSGRQFSNSRSEMNVSTLELGDSALYLCASSPGQGYNEQFFGPGTRLTVL.

This chain uses TRBV7-2 with TRBJ1-3; D remains ambiguous. Germline V CDR1 and CDR2: SGHTA, FQGNSA. V lost 5 bases to trimming and J lost 4 bases, with 3 bases between them. The CDR3 extends over 11 amino acids. CDR3 protein: CASSLGNTIYF. In DNA form, the CDR3 reads TGTGCCAGCAGCCTAGGAAACACCATATATTTT.

This chain connects TRBV5-1 to TRBJ1-4, with 9 bases aligning to TRBD1. V dropped 4 bases and J dropped 4; count of bases not matched to a gene: 5. The CDR3 extends over 15 amino acids. The germline gives CDR1 SGHRS, CDR2 YFSETQ. CDR3 in DNA: TGCGCCAGCAGCGAAGGACAGGGGTTTAATGAAAAACTGTTTTTT. Translated: CASSEGQGFNEKLFF.

In DNA form, the CDR3 reads TGTGCCAGCAGCTTGGATATCTCCTACAATGAGCAGTTCTTC. Protein product: CASSLDISYNEQFF. The V and J genes are TRBV5-5 and TRBJ2-1; D remains ambiguous. The V end was cut by 0 bases, the J end by 0 bases, with 4 bases between. The CDR3 length is 14 residues. Germline V gene lookup returns CDR1 SGHKS and CDR2 YYEKEE (reference sequence).

This clone was seen just once. The chain has TRBV7-2 and TRBJ1-6, with a possible D match to TRBD1 (5 bases). V was clipped by 4 bases and J by 7 bases, with 11 bases between them. Per germline, CDR1 SGHTA and CDR2 FQGNSA. This CDR3 is built from 14 residues. CDR3 in DNA: TGTGCCAGCAGCTCGTCGGGGGGAAATTCACCCCTCCACTTT. It encodes CASSSSGGNSPLHF.

The chain recombines TRBV2 with TRBJ1-4, with 8 bases fitting TRBD1. The ends lost 6 bases at V and 6 bases at J; junction bases unmatched: 9. The CDR3 loop spans 15 amino acids. CDR1 SNHLY and CDR2 FYNNEI come from the germline V gene. CDR3 DNA: TGTGCCAGCAGCGCGAGACAGGGGTCTTATGAAAAACTGTTTTTT. This translates into CASSARQGSYEKLFF.

The CDR3 nucleotides are TGTGCCAGCAGTTTATGGAGGGTGGCCGGGGAGCTGTTTTTT. This encodes CASSLWRVAGELFF. The chain couples TRBV28 to TRBJ2-2, with D maybe TRBD2 (5 bases). CDR1 is MDHEN, CDR2 SYDVKM, per germline. This CDR3 is built from 14 residues. Between the trimmed V and J ends, which lost 0 bases and 6 bases, there was a span of 8 bases.

V gene TRBV6-1 combines with J gene TRBJ2-4, with D possibly matching TRBD1 (5 bases). This CDR3 is 15 amino acids long. V was clipped by 3 bases and J by 6 bases, with 15 bases between them. CDR1 is MNHNS and CDR2 is SASEGT in the germline V gene. The CDR3 region has the DNA TGTGCCAGCAGTGAGGGGCACGGCCGCGGAAACATTCAGTACTTC. Translated: CASSEGHGRGNIQYF.

This clone is a singleton in its sample. The V gene is TRBV9, the J gene TRBJ1-2; D not resolved. Per the germline V gene, CDR1 is SGDLS and CDR2 is YYNGEE. The CDR3 runs to 17 residues. V was trimmed by 3 bases and J by 8 bases, leaving 26 bases between them. CDR3 sequence: CASSAPFTTRGAGGYTF. DNA of the CDR3: TGTGCCAGCAGCGCCCCCTTTACTACTCGGGGAGCTGGGGGCTACACCTTC.